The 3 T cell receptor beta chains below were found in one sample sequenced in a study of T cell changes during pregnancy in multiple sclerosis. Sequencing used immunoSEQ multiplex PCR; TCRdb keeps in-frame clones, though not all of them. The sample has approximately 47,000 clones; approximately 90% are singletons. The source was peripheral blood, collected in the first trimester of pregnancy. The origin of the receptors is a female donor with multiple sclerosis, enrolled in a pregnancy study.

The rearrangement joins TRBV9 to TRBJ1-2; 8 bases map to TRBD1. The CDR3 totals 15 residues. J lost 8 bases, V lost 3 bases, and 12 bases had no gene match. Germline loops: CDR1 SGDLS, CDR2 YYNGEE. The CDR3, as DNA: TGTGCCAGCAGCGCTAGACAGGGGAATATTGGAGGCTACACCTTC. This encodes CASSARQGNIGGYTF.

The CDR3 spells CASSYPPPSTEAFF. CDR3 DNA sequence: TGTGCCAGCAGTTACCCCCCTCCCAGCACTGAAGCTTTCTTT. The J gene is TRBJ1-1, the V gene TRBV6-5; D remains ambiguous. This CDR3 spans 14 amino acids. Deletions cut 2 bases from V and 4 bases from J, with 11 bases between. CDR1 and CDR2 from the germline V gene are MNHEY and SVGAGI.

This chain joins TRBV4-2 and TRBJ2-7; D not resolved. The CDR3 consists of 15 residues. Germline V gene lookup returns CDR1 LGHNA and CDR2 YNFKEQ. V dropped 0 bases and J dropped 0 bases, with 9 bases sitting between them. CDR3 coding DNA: TGTGCCAGCAGCCAAGATCTGGGCTCCTCCTACGAGCAGTACTTC. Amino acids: CASSQDLGSSYEQYF.